This TCR beta chain was retrieved from a study of identical twins. Losses at the gene ends were 6 bases for V and 6 bases for J; bases not matched to a gene: 10. Per germline, CDR1 SGHTA and CDR2 FQGNSA. The CDR3 covers 15 residues. TCRdb reanalysed the 5' RACE reads using MiXCR and keeps one entry per CDR3 protein. This sample yields under 900,000 distinct CDR3 sequences, of which 15% to 20% are seen a single time; about 12% belongs to the top ten. This clonotype showed up just a few times. These data were also reused for a study on T cells expressing NK-cell markers.

The receptor's source is a woman younger than 30 in good health. This chain links TRBV7-2 with TRBJ2-2; 7 positions match TRBD2. The sequencing sample was made of PBMCs. The CDR3 region is CASRFGGSEAGELFF. In nucleotides, the CDR3 is TGTGCCAGCAGATTTGGCGGGAGTGAGGCCGGGGAGCTGTTTTTT.